These 10 T cell receptor beta chains were sequenced from one sample in a study of post-analysis software for immune sequencing data. Built from TCR beta cDNA, the libraries had unique molecular identifiers in them. From the PCR reads, TCRdb called clonotypes with MiXCR, one entry per CDR3 protein. The table has about 820,000 distinct CDR3 sequences, around 53% seen once. Broader study findings: Relative to controls, patients had roughly five TRBV segments at higher frequency, with TRBV5-6, TRBV5-1 and TRBV20-1 among these.

These TCRs' antigens remain unknown. The sample was blood. These receptors all stem from a girl between 10 and 17 years old with multiple sclerosis.

This chain links TRBV21-1 with TRBJ2-4; no DNA check was done on the table's D call, TRBD1. TRBV21-1 is termed a pseudogene. The CDR3 contains 15 residues. As DNA, the CDR3 is TGTGCCACCAGGCAAGGGAGCAGGTGCAAAAACATTCAGTACTTC. Its translation is CATRQGSRCKNIQYF.

This clonotype has a single count. The V and J genes are TRBV20-1 and TRBJ2-3; D call uncertain. The V end lost 5 bases, the J end lost 2 bases, and 8 bases lay between the germline ends. CDR1 and CDR2 (germline): DFQATT, SNEGSKA (reference sequence). This CDR3 has 12 amino acids. The CDR3 DNA sequence: TGCAGTGCTGGTGGGAACACAGATACGCAGTATTTT. Translation: CSAGGNTDTQYF.

As concerns this clonotype: One junction end does not reproduce the germline sequence, and a read error may be involved. The chain has TRBV4-1 and TRBJ2-5; 8 bases match TRBD2. Judging by the DNA end, TRBJ2-7 fits better; the J call may be wrong. Germline lookup yields CDR1 MGHRA and CDR2 YSYEKL. This CDR3 spans 21 amino acids. In DNA form, the CDR3 reads TGCGCCAGCAGCCAAGATGTCGCGGGGACTAGAATAAGAAGGACCTCCTGCGAGCAGTACTTC. Translation gives CASSQDVAGTRIRRTSCEQYF.

This chain uses TRBV12-3 or TRBV12-4 with TRBJ2-1; 9 positions agree with TRBD2. Matching the DNA end better, TRBJ2-7 makes the J call doubtful. CDR3 length: 15 amino acids. CDR3 amino acids: CASRQPGLAYNEQYF. Written as DNA, the CDR3 is TGTGCCAGCAGGCAGCCGGGACTAGCCTACAATGAGCAGTACTTC.

This chain joins TRBV9 and TRBJ1-5, with 7 bases lining up with TRBD1. The J segment lost 5 bases and the V segment lost 5 bases, leaving 10 bases of the junction unmatched. Germline CDR1 is SGDLS and CDR2 is YYNGEE. This CDR3 has 15 amino acids. The CDR3 sequence is CASSITGQLDQPQHF. CDR3 nucleotide sequence: TGTGCCAGCAGTATAACGGGACAGCTAGATCAGCCCCAGCATTTT.

This clonotype appeared once. This chain links TRBV5-1 with TRBJ2-1; TRBD1 matches at 8 bases. V shed 3 bases and J 4 bases; nucleotides not matched to a gene: 15. This CDR3 has 18 amino acids. Germline assignment: CDR1 SGHRS and CDR2 YFSETQ. The CDR3: CASSSHQSGTGRYNEQFF. The DNA for the CDR3 is TGCGCCAGCAGCTCTCATCAATCAGGGACAGGTCGGTACAATGAGCAGTTCTTC.

This chain uses TRBV5-5 with TRBJ2-7; D perhaps matches TRBD1 (7 bases). Trimming cost V 6 bases and J 3 bases, with 19 bases left between them. The CDR3 has 15 residues. Germline V gene data show CDR1 as SGHKS and CDR2 as YYEKEE (reference sequence). The CDR3 reads CASKASVTGNYEQYF. CDR3 DNA: TGTGCCAGCAAAGCTAGCGTGACAGGGAACTACGAGCAGTACTTC.

The chain is built from TRBV12-3 or TRBV12-4 and TRBJ1-5; D might be TRBD1 (5 bases). Deletions cut 3 bases from V and 7 bases from J, with 13 bases between. The CDR3 consists of 14 residues. The CDR3: CASSFGQGSQPQHF. The CDR3 coding sequence is TGTGCCAGCAGTTTCGGACAAGGCAGCCAGCCCCAGCATTTT.

This clonotype has a single count. This chain uses TRBV2 with TRBJ1-2; a weak D match, TRBD1 (6 bases). The CDR3 loop spans 17 amino acids. Between the trimmed V and J ends, which lost 8 bases and 0 bases, there was a span of 22 bases. CDR1 SNHLY and CDR2 FYNNEI come from the germline V gene. In DNA, the CDR3 is TGTGCCAGCCCCGGAGGGTATGACAGGAGAGCTAACTATGGCTACACCTTC. This gives the protein CASPGGYDRRANYGYTF. Full variable domain (outside the CDR3, taken from reference TRBV2 and TRBJ1-2): EPEVTQTPSHQVTQMGQEVILRCVPISNHLYFYWYRQILGQKVEFLVSFYNNEISEKSEIFDDQFSVERPDGSNFTLKIRSTKLEDSAMYFCASPGGYDRRANYGYTFGSGTRLTVV.

The chain combines TRBV29-1 with TRBJ2-1; TRBD2 matches 11 bases. Germline V lookup: CDR1 SQVTM, CDR2 ANQGSEA. The CDR3 runs 12 residues. Unmatched junction bases numbered 1, after V lost 6 bases and J lost 6 bases. The CDR3 spells CSVGLAANEQFF. The CDR3 DNA is TGCAGCGTGGGACTAGCGGCCAATGAGCAGTTCTTC.